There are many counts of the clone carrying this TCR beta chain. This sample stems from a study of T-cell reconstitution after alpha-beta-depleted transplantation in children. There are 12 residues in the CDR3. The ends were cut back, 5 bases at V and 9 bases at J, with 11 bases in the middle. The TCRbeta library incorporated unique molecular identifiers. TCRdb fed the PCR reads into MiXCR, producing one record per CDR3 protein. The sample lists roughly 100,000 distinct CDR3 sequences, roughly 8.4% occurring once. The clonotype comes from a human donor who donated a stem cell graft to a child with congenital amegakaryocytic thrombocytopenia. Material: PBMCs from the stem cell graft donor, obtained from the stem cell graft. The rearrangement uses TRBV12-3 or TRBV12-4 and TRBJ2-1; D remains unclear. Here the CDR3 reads CASSLSEREQFF. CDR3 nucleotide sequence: TGTGCCAGCAGTCTCTCGGAGCGTGAGCAGTTCTTC.